This TCR beta chain stems from a study of control samples from healthy donors and cancer patients. TCRdb keeps only in-frame clones here, not all; method: immunoSEQ multiplex PCR. The table has approximately 160,000 clones, roughly 95% seen once. With 6 bases removed from V and 5 bases from J, the gap between germline ends came to 13 bases. The CDR3 sequence is 13 residues long. Germline values: CDR1 ENHRY, CDR2 SYGVKD. The source is a woman aged 60-70 years in good health. The V and J genes are TRBV10-3 and TRBJ1-1; D possibly corresponds to TRBD1 (5 bases). The sequencing sample was made of blood. The CDR3 reads CAIREDIWTEAFF. The CDR3 DNA reads as TGTGCCATCAGGGAGGACATTTGGACTGAAGCTTTCTTT.